This TCR beta chain came from a study of regulatory T cells in long-lasting Graves disease. Study results and limitations: Persistent patients shared more public clonotypes (2,741) than new patients (about 960).

Time point indicated: newly diagnosed GD, antithyroid drugs for less than 3 months. PBMCs provided the RNA from which the TCR library was made. Regarding this clonotype: Its cognate antigen is unknown.

There are 13 residues in the CDR3. V shed 10 bases and J 6 bases; nucleotides not matched to a gene: 9. The germline CDR1 and CDR2 sequences are LNHDA and SQIVND (reference sequence). Arm-PCR of CDR3 regions with iRepertoire HTBI primers generated TCR beta libraries. TCRdb redid the calling of the multiplex PCR reads with MiXCR, one entry per CDR3 protein. The profile shows almost 450,000 distinct CDR3 sequences, about a sixth of them singletons. This sample also belongs to another study, concerning T cells in Graves' hyperthyroidism and ophthalmopathy. That report adds: Patients aged 18 to 65 had newly diagnosed hyperthyroidism lasting under 2 months.

The TCR sequence derives from a woman aged 30 to 39 with Graves disease. Here the sequenced sample was peripheral blood mononuclear cells (PBMCs), taken at new diagnosis, from a patient treated with antithyroid drugs. The chain joins TRBV19 to TRBJ2-3, with 8 bases identical to TRBD2. The CDR3 spells CATGRGEIDTQYF. In nucleotides, the CDR3 is TGTGCCACGGGGCGGGGGGAGATTGATACGCAGTATTTT.